The present T cell receptor (beta chain) was sequenced within a study of T-cell reconstitution after alpha-beta-depleted transplantation in children. The TCRbeta library was prepared with unique molecular identifiers. Each CDR3 protein gets one entry after TCRdb re-called the PCR reads with MiXCR. This sample carries hundreds of thousands of distinct CDR3 sequences, less than 9% of them seen once, and the ten largest clones take under 8%. This clonotype has a count of ten or more. Its antigen is currently unknown. Trimming removed 0 bases at V and 1 base at J, with 8 bases between. CDR3 length: 16 residues. From germline, CDR1 is SGHDT and CDR2 YYEEEE. Study-level findings and limits: T cells produced anew were the main source of T-cell counts and diversity one year after transplant. Surviving recipient T cells and thymic progenitors underlay high day-60 TCRbeta diversity in some patients.

The sample in question was PBMCs, mostly from graft donor cells, obtained 180 days after TCRalphabeta/CD19-depleted stem cell transplant. The chain joins TRBV5-6 to TRBJ2-6, with no clear D. This TCR was recovered from a male patient between 10 and 17 years old who had a stem cell transplant for acute lymphoblastic leukemia, so the T cells may come from the graft donor. Written as DNA, the CDR3 is TGTGCCAGCAGCTTGGGATCCCATTCTGGGGCCAACGTCCTGACTTTC. This sequence encodes CASSLGSHSGANVLTF. The full variable domain, completed using reference TRBV5-6 and TRBJ2-6, is DAGVTQSPTHLIKTRGQQVTLRCSPKSGHDTVSWYQQALGQGPQFIFQYYEEEERQRGNFPDRFSGHQFPNYSSELNVNALLLGDSALYLCASSLGSHSGANVLTFGAGSRLTVL.